This TCR beta chain originates from a study of blood T cell repertoires in COVID-19. Study-level information: The analysed material was cDNA or gDNA that came from T cells, B-cell-depleted T cells, or PBMCs.

Clones were read by immunoSEQ multiplex PCR, and TCRdb kept only the in-frame ones, dropping some. The data show roughly 670,000 clones, with around 90% seen just once and roughly 0.25% held by the top ten. The CDR3 is 17 amino acids. Per germline, CDR1 SGHDT and CDR2 YYEEEE. V lost 0 bases, J lost 4 bases, and 10 bases stayed unmatched. The chain links TRBV5-6 to TRBJ2-1, with 7 positions matching TRBD2. Input material: peripheral blood. The sequence was obtained from a woman aged 18-29 years with acute or convalescent COVID-19. The CDR3 here is CASSLARALADYNEQFF. Here the CDR3 DNA reads TGTGCCAGCAGCTTGGCCAGGGCGCTAGCGGATTACAATGAGCAGTTCTTC.